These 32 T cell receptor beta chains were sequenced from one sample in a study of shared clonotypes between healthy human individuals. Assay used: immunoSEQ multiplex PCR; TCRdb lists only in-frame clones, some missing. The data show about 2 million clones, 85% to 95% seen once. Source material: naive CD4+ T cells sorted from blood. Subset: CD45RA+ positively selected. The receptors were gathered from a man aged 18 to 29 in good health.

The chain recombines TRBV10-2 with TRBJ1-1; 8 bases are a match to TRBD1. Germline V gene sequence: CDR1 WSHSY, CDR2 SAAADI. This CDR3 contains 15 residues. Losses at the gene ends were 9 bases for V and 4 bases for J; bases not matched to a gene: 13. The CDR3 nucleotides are TGCGCCAGTTCTCTTCAGGGGGCGTGGGCCACTGAAGCTTTCTTT. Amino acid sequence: CASSLQGAWATEAFF.

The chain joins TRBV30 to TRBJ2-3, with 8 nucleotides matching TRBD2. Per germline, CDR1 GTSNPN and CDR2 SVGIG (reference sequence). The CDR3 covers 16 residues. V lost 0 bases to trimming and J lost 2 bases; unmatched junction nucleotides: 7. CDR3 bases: TGTGCCTGGAGTGTACTGGAAGCGGGAGACACAGATACGCAGTATTTT. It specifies CAWSVLEAGDTDTQYF.

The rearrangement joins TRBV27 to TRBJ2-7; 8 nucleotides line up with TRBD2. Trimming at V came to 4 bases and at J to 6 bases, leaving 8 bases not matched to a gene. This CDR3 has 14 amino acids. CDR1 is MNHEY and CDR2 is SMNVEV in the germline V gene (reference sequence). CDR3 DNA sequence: TGTGCCAGCAGTTCCCCGGGGGGGAACGGCGAGCAGTACTTC. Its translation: CASSSPGGNGEQYF.

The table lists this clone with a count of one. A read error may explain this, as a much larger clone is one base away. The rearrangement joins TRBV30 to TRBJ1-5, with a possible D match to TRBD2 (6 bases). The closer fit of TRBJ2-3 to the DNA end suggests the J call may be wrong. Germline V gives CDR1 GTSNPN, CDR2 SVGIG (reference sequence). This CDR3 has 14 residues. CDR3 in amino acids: CAWSSDYSNQPQYF. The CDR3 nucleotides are TGTGCCTGGAGTTCGGACTATAGCAATCAGCCCCAGTATTTT.

This CDR3 reads CASSGTQVETQYF. The CDR3 nucleotides are TGTGCCAGCAGTGGTACCCAAGTGGAGACCCAGTACTTC. The chain combines TRBV28 with TRBJ2-5, with D unresolved. Trimming shortened V by 5 bases and J by 5 bases, and 12 bases separated the two germline ends. CDR1 MDHEN and CDR2 SYDVKM come from the germline V gene. The CDR3 consists of 13 residues. Using reference TRBV28 and TRBJ2-5 for the parts outside the CDR3, the full variable domain is DVKVTQSSRYLVKRTGEKVFLECVQDMDHENMFWYRQDPGLGLRLIYFSYDVKMKEKGDIPEGYSVSREKKERFSLILESASTNQTSMYLCASSGTQVETQYFGPGTRLLVL.

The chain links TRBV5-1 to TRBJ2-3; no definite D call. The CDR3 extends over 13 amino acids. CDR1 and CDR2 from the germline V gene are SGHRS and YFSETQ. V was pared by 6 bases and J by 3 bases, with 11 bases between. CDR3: CASIFEGTDTQYF. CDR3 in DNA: TGCGCCAGCATCTTCGAAGGGACAGATACGCAGTATTTT.

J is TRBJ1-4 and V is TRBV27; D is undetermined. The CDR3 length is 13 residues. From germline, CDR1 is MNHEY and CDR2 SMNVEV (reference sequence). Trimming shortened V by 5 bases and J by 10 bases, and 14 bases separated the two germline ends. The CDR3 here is CASSPPGPVKLFF. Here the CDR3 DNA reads TGTGCCAGCAGTCCCCCCGGTCCTGTAAAACTGTTTTTT.

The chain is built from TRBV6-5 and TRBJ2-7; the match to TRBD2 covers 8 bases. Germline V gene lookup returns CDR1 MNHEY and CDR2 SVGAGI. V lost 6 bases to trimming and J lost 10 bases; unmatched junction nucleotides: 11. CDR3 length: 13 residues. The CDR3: CASSRTSGGDQYF. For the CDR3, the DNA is TGTGCCAGCAGCCGGACATCGGGGGGGGATCAGTACTTC.

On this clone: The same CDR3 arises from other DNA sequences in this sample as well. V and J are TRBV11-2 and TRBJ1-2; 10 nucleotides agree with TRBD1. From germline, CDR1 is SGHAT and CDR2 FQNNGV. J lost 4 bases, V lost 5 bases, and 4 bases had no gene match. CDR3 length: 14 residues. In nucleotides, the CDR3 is TGTGCCAGCAGCCCTTGGACAGGGGGCTATGGCTACACCTTC. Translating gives CASSPWTGGYGYTF. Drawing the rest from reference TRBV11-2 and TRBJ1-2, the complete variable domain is EAGVAQSPRYKIIEKRQSVAFWCNPISGHATLYWYQQILGQGPKLLIQFQNNGVVDDSQLPKDRFSAERLKGVDSTLKIQPAKLEDSAVYLCASSPWTGGYGYTFGSGTRLTVV.

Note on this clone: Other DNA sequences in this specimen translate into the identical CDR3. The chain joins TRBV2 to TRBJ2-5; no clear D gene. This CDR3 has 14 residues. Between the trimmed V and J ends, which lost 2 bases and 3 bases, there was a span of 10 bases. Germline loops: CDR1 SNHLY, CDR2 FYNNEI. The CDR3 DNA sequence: TGTGCCAGCAGTGAAACCGGCGGAAAAGAGACCCAGTACTTC. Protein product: CASSETGGKETQYF.

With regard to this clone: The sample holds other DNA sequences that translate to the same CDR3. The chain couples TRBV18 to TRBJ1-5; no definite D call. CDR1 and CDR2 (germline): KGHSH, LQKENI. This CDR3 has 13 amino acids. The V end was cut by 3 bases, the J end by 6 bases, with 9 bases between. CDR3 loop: CASSPVSGQPQHF. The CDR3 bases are TGTGCCAGCTCACCCGTTTCGGGTCAGCCCCAGCATTTT. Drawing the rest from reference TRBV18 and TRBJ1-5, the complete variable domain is NAGVMQNPRHLVRRRGQEARLRCSPMKGHSHVYWYRQLPEEGLKFMVYLQKENIIDESGMPKERFSAEFPKEGPSILRIQQVVRGDSAAYFCASSPVSGQPQHFGDGTRLSIL.

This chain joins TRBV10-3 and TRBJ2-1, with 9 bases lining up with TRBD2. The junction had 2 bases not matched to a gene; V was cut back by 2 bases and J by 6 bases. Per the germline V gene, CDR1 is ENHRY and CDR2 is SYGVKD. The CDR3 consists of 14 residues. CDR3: CAISEIAGVNEQFF. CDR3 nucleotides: TGTGCCATCAGTGAGATAGCGGGGGTCAATGAGCAGTTCTTC.

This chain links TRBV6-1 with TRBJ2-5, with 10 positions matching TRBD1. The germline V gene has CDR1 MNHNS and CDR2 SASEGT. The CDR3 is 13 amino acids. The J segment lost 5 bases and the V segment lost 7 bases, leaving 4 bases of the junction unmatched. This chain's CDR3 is CASKDRGWETQYF. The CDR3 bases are TGTGCCAGCAAGGACAGGGGGTGGGAGACCCAGTACTTC.

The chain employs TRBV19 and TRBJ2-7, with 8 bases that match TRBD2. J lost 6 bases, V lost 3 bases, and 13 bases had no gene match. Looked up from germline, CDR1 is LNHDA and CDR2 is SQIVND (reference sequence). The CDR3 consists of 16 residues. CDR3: CASSINGAGGPAEQYF. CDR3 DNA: TGTGCCAGTAGTATTAATGGCGCGGGAGGCCCTGCCGAGCAGTACTTC.

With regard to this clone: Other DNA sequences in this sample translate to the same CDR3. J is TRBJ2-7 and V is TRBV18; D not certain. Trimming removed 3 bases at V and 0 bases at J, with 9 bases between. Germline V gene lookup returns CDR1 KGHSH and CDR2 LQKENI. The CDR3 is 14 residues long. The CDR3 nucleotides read TGTGCCAGCTCACCGAGTTTGAGCTCCTACGAGCAGTACTTC. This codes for CASSPSLSSYEQYF.

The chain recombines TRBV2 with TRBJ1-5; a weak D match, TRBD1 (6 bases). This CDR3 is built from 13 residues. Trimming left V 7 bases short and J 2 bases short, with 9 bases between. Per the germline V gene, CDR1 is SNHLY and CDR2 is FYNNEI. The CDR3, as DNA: TGTGCCAGCACCAGGGGAGGCAATCAGCCCCAGCATTTT. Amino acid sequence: CASTRGGNQPQHF.

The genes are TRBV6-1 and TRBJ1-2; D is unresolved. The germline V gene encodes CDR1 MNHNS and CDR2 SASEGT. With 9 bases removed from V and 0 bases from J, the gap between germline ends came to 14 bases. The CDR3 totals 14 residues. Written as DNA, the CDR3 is TGTGCCAGTGGGGAGCCGATCCCTAACTATGGCTACACCTTC. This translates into CASGEPIPNYGYTF.

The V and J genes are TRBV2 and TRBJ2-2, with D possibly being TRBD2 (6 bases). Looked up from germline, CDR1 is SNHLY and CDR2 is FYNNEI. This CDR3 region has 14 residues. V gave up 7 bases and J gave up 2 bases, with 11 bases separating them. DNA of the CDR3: TGTGCCAGCACGTCTAGCGCAAACACCGGGGAGCTGTTTTTT. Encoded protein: CASTSSANTGELFF.

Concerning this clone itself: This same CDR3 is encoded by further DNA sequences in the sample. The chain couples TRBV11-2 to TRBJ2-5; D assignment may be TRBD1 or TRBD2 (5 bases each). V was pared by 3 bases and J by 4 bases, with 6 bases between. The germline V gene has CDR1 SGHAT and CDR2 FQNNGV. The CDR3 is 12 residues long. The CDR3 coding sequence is TGTGCCAGCAGCTTGAGGGGAGAGACCCAGTACTTC. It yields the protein CASSLRGETQYF.

CDR3 sequence: CASSLLAFGNQPQHF. The CDR3 DNA reads as TGTGCCAGCAGCTTATTGGCTTTTGGCAATCAGCCCCAGCATTTT. This chain joins TRBV7-8 and TRBJ1-5; D remains ambiguous. The CDR3 totals 15 residues. V shed 2 bases and J shed 2 bases, with 10 bases lying between them. Looked up from germline, CDR1 is SGHVS and CDR2 is FQNEAQ.

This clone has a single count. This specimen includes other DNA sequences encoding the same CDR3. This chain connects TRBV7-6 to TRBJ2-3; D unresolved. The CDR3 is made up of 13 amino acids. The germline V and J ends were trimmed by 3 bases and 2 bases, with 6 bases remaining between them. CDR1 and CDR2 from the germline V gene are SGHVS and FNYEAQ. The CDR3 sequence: CASSFGNTDTQYF. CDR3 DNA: TGTGCCAGCAGCTTTGGAAACACAGATACGCAGTATTTT.

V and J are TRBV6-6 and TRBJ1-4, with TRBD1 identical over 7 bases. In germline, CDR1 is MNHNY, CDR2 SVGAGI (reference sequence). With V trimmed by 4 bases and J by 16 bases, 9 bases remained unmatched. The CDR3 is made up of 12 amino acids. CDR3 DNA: TGTGCCAGCAGTTCCGGACAGGAGGTAAAGTTTTTT. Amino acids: CASSSGQEVKFF.

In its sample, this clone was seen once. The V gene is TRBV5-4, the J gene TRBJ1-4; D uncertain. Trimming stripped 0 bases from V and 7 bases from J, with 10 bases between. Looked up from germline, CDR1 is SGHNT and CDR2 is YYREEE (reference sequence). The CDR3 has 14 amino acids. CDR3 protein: CASSLGGISEKLFF. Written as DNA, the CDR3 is TGTGCCAGCAGCTTGGGTGGGATATCTGAAAAACTGTTTTTT.

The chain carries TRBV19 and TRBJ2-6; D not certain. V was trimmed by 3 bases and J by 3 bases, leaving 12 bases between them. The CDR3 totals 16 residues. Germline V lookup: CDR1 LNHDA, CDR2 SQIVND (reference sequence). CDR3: CASSIGQANGANVLTF. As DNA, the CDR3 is TGTGCCAGTAGTATTGGGCAGGCGAATGGGGCCAACGTCCTGACTTTC.

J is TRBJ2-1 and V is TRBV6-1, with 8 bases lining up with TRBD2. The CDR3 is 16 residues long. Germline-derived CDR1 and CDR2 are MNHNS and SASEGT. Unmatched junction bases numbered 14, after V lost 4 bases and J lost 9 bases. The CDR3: CASSALAPAGVSEQFF. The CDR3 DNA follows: TGTGCCAGCAGTGCCCTTGCTCCAGCGGGAGTTAGTGAGCAGTTCTTC.

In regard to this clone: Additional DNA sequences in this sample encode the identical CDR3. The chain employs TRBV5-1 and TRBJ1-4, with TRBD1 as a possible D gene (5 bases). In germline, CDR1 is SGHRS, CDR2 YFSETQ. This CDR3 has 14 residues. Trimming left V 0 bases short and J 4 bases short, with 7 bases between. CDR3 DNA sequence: TGCGCCAGCAGCTTGGGGCAGGGTAATGAAAAACTGTTTTTT. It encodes CASSLGQGNEKLFF.

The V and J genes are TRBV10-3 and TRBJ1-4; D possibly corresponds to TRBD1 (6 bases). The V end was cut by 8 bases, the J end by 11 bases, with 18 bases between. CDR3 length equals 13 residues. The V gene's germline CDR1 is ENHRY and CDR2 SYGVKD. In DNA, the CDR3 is TGTGCCATCGGACGGGACATAGTTGGGAAACTGTTTTTT. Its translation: CAIGRDIVGKLFF.

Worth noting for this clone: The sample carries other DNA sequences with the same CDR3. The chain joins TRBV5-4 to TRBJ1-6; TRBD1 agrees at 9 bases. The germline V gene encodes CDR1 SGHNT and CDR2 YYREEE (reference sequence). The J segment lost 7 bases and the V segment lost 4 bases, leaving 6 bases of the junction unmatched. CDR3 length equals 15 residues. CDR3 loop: CASSLPGTGNSPLHF. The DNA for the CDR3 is TGTGCCAGCAGCCTCCCCGGGACAGGGAATTCACCCCTCCACTTT.

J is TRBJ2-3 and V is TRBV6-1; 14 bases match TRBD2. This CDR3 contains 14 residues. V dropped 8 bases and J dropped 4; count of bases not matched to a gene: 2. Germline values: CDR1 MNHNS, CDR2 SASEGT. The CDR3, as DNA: TGTGCCAGCGGACTAGCGGGGGGAGCAGATACGCAGTATTTT. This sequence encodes CASGLAGGADTQYF.

CDR3 DNA sequence: TGCGCCAGCAGCCAAGGTTTATTGGGGGAAAAACTGTTTTTT. This encodes CASSQGLLGEKLFF. V and J are TRBV4-3 and TRBJ1-4; D unclear. CDR3 length: 14 amino acids. The germline CDR1 and CDR2 sequences are LGHNA and YSLEER. V was cut by 1 base and J by 8 bases, with 11 bases left in between.

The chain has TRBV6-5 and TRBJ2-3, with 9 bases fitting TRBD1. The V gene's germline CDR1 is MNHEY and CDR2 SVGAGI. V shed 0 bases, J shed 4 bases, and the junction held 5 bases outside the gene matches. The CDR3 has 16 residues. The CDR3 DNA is TGTGCCAGCAGTTACTCGAGGACAGGGGTAGCAGATACGCAGTATTTT. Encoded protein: CASSYSRTGVADTQYF.

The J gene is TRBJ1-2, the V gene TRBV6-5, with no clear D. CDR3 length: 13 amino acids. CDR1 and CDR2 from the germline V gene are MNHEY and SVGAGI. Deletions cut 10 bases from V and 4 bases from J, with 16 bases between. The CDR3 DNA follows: TGTGCCACCTTTGGCGGAGTTGGCTATGGCTACACCTTC. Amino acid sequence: CATFGGVGYGYTF.